This T cell receptor beta chain is drawn from a study of shared clonotypes between healthy human individuals. Using immunoSEQ multiplex PCR, the repertoire was profiled, and TCRdb retains in-frame clones only, with some absent. The sample includes about 2,500,000 clones, just over 90% of them seen just once. Healthy and HIV-negative, the adult donors had no recent acute infections or vaccinations. Memory CD4+ cells were the fraction left after CD45RA+ naive selection. CDR1 and CDR2 (germline): SGHNT, YYREEE (reference sequence). Trimming at V came to 0 bases and at J to 5 bases, leaving 6 bases not matched to a gene. The CDR3 extends over 16 amino acids.

The chain is built from TRBV5-4 and TRBJ2-3; 10 bases fit TRBD1. The sample taken for sequencing was naive CD4+ T cells sorted from blood. Subset defined: CD45RA+ positively selected. The clonotype originates from a man aged 18 to 35 in good health. This chain's CDR3 is CASSLGGDRGGDTQYF. DNA of the CDR3: TGTGCCAGCAGCTTGGGTGGGGACAGGGGAGGAGATACGCAGTATTTT.